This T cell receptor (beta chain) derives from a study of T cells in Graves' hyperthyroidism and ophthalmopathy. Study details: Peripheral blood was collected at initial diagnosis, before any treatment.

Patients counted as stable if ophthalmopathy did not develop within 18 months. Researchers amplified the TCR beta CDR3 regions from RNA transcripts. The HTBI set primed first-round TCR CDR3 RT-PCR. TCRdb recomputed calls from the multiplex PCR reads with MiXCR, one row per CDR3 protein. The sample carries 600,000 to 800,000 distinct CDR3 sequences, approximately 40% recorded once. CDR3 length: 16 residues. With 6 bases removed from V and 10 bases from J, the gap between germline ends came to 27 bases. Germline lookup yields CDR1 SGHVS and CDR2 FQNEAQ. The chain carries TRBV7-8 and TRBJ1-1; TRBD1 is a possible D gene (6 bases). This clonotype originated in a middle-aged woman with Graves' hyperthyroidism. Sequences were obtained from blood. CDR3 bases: TGTGCCAGCAGGTTCCTTTCCGGGGACATGTCAAGGGGAGCTTTCTTT. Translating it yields CASRFLSGDMSRGAFF.